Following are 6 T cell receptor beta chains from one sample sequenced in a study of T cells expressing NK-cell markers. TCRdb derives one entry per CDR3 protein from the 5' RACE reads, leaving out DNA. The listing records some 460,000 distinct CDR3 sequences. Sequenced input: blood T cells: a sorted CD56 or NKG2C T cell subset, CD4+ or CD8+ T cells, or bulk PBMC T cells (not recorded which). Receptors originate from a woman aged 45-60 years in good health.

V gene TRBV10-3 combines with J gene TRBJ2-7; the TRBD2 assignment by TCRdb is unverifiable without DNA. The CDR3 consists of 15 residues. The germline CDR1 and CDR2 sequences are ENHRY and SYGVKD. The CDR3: CAISEAGLAGAEQYF.

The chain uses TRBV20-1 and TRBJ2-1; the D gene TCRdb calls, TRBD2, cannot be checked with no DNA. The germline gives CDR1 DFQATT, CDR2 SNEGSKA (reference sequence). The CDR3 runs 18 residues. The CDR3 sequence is CSATPTSGRAGAYNEQFF.

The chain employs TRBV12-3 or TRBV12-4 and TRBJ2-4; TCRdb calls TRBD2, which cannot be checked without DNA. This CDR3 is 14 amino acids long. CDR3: CASSLSLAGGSEDF.

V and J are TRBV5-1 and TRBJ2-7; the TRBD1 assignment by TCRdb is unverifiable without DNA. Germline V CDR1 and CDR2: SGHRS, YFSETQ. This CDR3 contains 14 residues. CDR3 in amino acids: CASGNPPGNYEQYF.

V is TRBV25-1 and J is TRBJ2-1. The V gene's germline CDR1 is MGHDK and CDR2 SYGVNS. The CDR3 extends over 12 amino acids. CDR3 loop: CASSGVSNEQFF.

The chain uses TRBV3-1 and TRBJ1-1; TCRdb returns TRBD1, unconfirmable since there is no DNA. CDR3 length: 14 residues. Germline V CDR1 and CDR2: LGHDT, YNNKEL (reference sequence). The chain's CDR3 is CASSLGQGIRKAFF.